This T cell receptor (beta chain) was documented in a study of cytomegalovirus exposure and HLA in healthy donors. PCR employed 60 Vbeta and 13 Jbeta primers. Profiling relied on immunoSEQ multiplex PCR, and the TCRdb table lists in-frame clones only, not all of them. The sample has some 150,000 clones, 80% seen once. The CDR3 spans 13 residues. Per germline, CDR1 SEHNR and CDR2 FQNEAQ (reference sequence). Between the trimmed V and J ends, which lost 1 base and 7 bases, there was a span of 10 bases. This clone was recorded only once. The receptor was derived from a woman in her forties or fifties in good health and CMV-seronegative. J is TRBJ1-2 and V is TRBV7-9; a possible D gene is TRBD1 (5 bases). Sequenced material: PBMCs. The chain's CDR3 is CASSLVAGFGYTF. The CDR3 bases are TGTGCCAGCAGCTTAGTTGCAGGGTTTGGCTACACCTTC.